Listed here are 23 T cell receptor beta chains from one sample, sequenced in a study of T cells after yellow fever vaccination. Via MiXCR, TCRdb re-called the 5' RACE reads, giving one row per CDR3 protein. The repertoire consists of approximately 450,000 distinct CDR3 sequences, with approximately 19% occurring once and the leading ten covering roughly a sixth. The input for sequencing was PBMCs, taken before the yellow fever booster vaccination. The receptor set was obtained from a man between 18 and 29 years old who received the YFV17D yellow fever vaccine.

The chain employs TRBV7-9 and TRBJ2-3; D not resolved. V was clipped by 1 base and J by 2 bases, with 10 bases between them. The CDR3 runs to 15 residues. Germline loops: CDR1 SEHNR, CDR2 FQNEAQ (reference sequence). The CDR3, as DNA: TGTGCCAGCAGCTTAGGTGTGGGTAACACAGATACGCAGTATTTT. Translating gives CASSLGVGNTDTQYF.

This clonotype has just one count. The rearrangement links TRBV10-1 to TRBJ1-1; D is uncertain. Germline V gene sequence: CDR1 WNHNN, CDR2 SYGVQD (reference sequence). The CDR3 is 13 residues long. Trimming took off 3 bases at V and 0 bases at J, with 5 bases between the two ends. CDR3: CASSDELNTEAFF. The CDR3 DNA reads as TGCGCCAGCAGTGACGAGTTGAACACTGAAGCTTTCTTT.

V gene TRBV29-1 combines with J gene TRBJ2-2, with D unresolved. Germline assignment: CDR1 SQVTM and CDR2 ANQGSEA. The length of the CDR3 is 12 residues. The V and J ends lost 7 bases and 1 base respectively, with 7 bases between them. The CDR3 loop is CSAVRNTGELFF. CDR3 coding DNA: TGCAGCGCCGTAAGGAACACCGGGGAGCTGTTTTTT.

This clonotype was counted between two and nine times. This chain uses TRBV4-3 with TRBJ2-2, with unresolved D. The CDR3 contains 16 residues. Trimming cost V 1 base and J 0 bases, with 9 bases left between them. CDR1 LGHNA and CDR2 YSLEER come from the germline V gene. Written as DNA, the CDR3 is TGCGCCAGCAGCCAAGGCGAAGGATCGAACACCGGGGAGCTGTTTTTT. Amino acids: CASSQGEGSNTGELFF.

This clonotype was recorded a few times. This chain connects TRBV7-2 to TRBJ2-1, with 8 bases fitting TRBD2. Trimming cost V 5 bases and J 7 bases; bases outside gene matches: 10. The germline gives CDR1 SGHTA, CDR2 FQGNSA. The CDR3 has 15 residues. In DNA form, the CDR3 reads TGTGCCAGCAGCCCCAGCGGGGCGGGGGGTAATGAGCAGTTCTTC. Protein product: CASSPSGAGGNEQFF.

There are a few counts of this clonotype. This chain's CDR3 is CASSYSGEDGELFF. In DNA form, the CDR3 reads TGTGCCAGCAGTTACTCGGGCGAGGACGGGGAGCTGTTTTTT. The chain recombines TRBV6-5 with TRBJ2-2, with unresolved D. Germline CDR1 reads MNHEY; CDR2 reads SVGAGI. This CDR3 region has 14 residues. Trimming stripped 0 bases from V and 7 bases from J, with 9 bases between.

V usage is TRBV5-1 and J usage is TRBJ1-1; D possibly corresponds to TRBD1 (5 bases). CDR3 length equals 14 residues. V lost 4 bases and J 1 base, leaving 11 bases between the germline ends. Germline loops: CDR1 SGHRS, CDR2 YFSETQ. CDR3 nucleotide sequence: TGCGCCAGCAGCCCTGGGACTCAGAACACTGAAGCTTTCTTT. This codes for CASSPGTQNTEAFF.

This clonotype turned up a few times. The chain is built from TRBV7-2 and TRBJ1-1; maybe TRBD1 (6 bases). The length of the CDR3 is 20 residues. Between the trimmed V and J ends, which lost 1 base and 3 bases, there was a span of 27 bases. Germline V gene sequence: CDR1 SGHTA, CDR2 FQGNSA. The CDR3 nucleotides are TGTGCCAGCAGCTTAGAGCCAGGGGCCCTAGGAACGGTGGGTGACACTGAAGCTTTCTTT. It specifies CASSLEPGALGTVGDTEAFF.

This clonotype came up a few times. CDR3 in DNA: TGCGCCAGCAGCCAAGAAGGAGGTCATCAGGGTTCTAACACTGAAGCTTTCTTT. Translating it yields CASSQEGGHQGSNTEAFF. V usage is TRBV4-3 and J usage is TRBJ1-1, with a possible D match to TRBD1 (5 bases). Germline assignment: CDR1 LGHNA and CDR2 YSLEER. This CDR3 region has 18 residues. Trimming stripped 0 bases from V and 2 bases from J, with 19 bases between.

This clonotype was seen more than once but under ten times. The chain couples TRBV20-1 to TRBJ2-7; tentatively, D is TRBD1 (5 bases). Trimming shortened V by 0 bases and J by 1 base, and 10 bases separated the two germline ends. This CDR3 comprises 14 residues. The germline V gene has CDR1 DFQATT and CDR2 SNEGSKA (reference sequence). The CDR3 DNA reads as TGCAGTGCTAGAGAAGGGGCGCGTTCCTACGAGCAGTACTTC. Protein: CSAREGARSYEQYF.

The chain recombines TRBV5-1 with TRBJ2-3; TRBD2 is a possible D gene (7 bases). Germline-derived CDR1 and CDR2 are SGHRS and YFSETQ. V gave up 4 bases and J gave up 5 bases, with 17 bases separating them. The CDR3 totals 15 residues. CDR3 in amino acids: CASSPLRGGRDTQYF. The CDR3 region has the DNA TGCGCCAGCAGCCCATTGAGGGGGGGGAGAGATACGCAGTATTTT.

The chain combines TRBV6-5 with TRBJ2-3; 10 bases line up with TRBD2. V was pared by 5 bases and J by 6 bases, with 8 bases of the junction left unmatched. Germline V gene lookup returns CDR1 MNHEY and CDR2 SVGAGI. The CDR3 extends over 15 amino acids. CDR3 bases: TGTGCCAGCAGTGTAAGCGGGGGGGCCGTCGATACGCAGTATTTT. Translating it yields CASSVSGGAVDTQYF.

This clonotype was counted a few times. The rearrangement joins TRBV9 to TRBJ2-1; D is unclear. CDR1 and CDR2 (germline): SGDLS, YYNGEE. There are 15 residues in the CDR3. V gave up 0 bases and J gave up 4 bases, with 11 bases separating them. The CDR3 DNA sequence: TGTGCCAGCAGCGTAGAGGGTTGGGGTTACAATGAGCAGTTCTTC. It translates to CASSVEGWGYNEQFF.

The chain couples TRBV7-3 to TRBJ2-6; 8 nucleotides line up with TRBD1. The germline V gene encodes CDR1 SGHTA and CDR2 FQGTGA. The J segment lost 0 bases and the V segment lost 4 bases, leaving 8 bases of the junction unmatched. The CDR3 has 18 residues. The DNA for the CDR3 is TGTGCCAGCAGCTACCTGGGGACAGGCCCCTCTGGGGCCAACGTCCTGACTTTC. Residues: CASSYLGTGPSGANVLTF. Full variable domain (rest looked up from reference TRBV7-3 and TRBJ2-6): GAGVSQTPSNKVTEKGKYVELRCDPISGHTALYWYRQSLGQGPEFLIYFQGTGAADDSGLPNDRFFAVRPEGSVSTLKIQRTERGDSAVYLCASSYLGTGPSGANVLTFGAGSRLTVL.

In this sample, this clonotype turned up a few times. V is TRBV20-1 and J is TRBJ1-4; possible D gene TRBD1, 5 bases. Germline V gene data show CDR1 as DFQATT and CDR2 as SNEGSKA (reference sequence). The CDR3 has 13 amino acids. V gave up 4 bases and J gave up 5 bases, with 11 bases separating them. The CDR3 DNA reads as TGCAGTGCTAAAACAGGTGACAATGAAAAACTGTTTTTT. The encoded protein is CSAKTGDNEKLFF.

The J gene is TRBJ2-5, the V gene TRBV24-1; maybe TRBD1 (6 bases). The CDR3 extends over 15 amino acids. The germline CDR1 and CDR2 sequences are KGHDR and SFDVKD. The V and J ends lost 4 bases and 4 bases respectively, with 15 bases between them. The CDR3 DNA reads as TGTGCCACCAGTGAGGGCAGGGGAAGAGGAGAGACCCAGTACTTC. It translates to CATSEGRGRGETQYF.

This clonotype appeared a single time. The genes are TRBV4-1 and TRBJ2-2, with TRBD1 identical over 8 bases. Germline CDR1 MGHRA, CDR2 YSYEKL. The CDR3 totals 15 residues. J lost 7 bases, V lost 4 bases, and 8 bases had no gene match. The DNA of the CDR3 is TGCGCCAGCAGCCTCTTCAGGGGGCAGATCGGGGAGCTGTTTTTT. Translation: CASSLFRGQIGELFF.

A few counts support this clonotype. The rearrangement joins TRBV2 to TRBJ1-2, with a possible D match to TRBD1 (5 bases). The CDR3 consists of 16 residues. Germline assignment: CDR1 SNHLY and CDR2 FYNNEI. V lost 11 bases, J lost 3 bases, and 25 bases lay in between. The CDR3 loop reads CALKGGSGADDYGYTF. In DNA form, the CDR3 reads TGTGCCCTCAAAGGTGGCAGCGGGGCAGATGACTATGGCTACACCTTC.

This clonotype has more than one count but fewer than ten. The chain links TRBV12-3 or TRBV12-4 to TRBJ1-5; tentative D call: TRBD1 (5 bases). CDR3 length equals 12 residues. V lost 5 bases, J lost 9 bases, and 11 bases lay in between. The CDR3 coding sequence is TGTGCCAGCAGTGGCCCTGGGGGGCCCCAGCATTTT. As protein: CASSGPGGPQHF.

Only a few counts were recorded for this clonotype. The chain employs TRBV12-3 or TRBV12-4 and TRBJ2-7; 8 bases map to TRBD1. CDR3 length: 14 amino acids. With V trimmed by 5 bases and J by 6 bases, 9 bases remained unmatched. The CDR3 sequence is CASSPQGQAREQYF. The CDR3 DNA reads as TGTGCCAGCAGTCCCCAGGGACAGGCCCGCGAGCAGTACTTC.

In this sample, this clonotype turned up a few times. In DNA, the CDR3 is TGTGCCAGCAGCCAGCCATCTACTAGCACAGATACGCAGTATTTT. It specifies CASSQPSTSTDTQYF. The genes are TRBV4-2 and TRBJ2-3; D not certain. This CDR3 is built from 15 residues. With 3 bases removed from V and 0 bases from J, the gap between germline ends came to 10 bases. Germline V gene data show CDR1 as LGHNA and CDR2 as YNFKEQ.

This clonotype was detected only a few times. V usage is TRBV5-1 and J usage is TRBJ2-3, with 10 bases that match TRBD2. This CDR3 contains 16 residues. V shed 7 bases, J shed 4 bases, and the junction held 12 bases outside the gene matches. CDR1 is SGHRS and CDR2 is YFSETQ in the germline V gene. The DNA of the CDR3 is TGCGCCAGCTCCCCCCTGCCTAGCGGGGGAGCAGATACGCAGTATTTT. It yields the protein CASSPLPSGGADTQYF.

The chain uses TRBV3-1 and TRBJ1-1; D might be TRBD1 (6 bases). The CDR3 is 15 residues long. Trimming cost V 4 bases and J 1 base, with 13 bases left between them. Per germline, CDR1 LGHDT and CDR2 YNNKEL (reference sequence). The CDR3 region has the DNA TGTGCCAGCAGCCGAGAGGGGGTTGGGAACACTGAAGCTTTCTTT. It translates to CASSREGVGNTEAFF.